One and the same sample provided the 22 T cell receptor beta chains below, sequenced in a study of blood T cell repertoires in COVID-19. Sequencing used immunoSEQ multiplex PCR; TCRdb keeps in-frame clones, though not all of them. This table holds 65,000 to 75,000 clones, 86% found once. The sample consisted of peripheral blood. The receptors were gathered from a middle-aged man with active COVID-19.

J is TRBJ2-1 and V is TRBV2; 10 positions match TRBD2. The trim removed 8 bases at V and 0 bases at J, leaving 4 bases unmatched. The CDR3 extends over 15 amino acids. Germline V gene data show CDR1 as SNHLY and CDR2 as FYNNEI. The CDR3 spells CASGSGGISYNEQFF. The CDR3 DNA reads TGTGCCAGCGGTAGCGGGGGGATCTCCTACAATGAGCAGTTCTTC.

The rearrangement joins TRBV7-2 to TRBJ2-7; 10 nucleotides align to TRBD1. This CDR3 has 13 amino acids. Germline CDR1 is SGHTA and CDR2 is FQGNSA. The V gene end was trimmed by 8 bases and the J gene end by 6 bases; junction bases not matched to a gene: 7. Written as DNA, the CDR3 is TGTGCCAGCCACGGGACAGGGGTTCCCGAGCAGTACTTC. This encodes CASHGTGVPEQYF.

The rearrangement uses TRBV2 and TRBJ2-1, with 11 bases aligning to TRBD1. CDR3 length: 14 residues. Trimming removed 7 bases from V and 8 bases from J; junction bases left unmatched: 7. CDR1 is SNHLY, CDR2 FYNNEI, per germline. As DNA, the CDR3 is TGTGCCAGCAATATAAGGACAGGGGGCGATGAGCAGTTCTTC. Its translation: CASNIRTGGDEQFF.

The chain employs TRBV5-1 and TRBJ2-3; D unclear. This CDR3 is built from 12 residues. CDR1 and CDR2 (germline): SGHRS, YFSETQ. Trimming took 0 bases from V and 4 from J, leaving 3 bases between them. For the CDR3, the DNA is TGCGCCAGCAGCTTGGCTCCAGATACGCAGTATTTT. The encoded protein is CASSLAPDTQYF.

The rearrangement joins TRBV5-4 to TRBJ2-7, with a tentative D call TRBD2 (6 bases). The CDR3 totals 15 residues. In germline, CDR1 is SGHNT, CDR2 YYREEE (reference sequence). V gave up 6 bases and J gave up 5 bases, with 21 bases separating them. CDR3 nucleotide sequence: TGTGCCAGCACCAGACGCGCGGAGGGGACCGACGAGCAGTACTTC. Its translation: CASTRRAEGTDEQYF.

The chain couples TRBV2 to TRBJ1-5, with 7 bases identical to TRBD1. The CDR3 is 21 residues long. Per germline, CDR1 SNHLY and CDR2 FYNNEI. Trimming removed 7 bases from V and 0 bases from J; junction bases left unmatched: 24. CDR3 sequence (DNA): TGTGCCAGCACCCAAACGGGGCACCGGGACAGAGTCACGTATAGCAATCAGCCCCAGCATTTT. Translated, it gives CASTQTGHRDRVTYSNQPQHF.

The chain recombines TRBV7-2 with TRBJ2-7, with 13 bases that match TRBD2. Trimming took 1 base from V and 1 from J; bases not matched to a gene: 1. This CDR3 has 16 amino acids. The V gene's germline CDR1 is SGHTA and CDR2 FQGNSA. The CDR3 protein is CASSLGGLAGSYEQYF. In DNA form, the CDR3 reads TGTGCCAGCAGCTTAGGGGGACTAGCGGGATCCTACGAGCAGTACTTC. Complete variable domain (other parts from reference TRBV7-2 and TRBJ2-7): GAGVSQSPSNKVTEKGKDVELRCDPISGHTALYWYRQSLGQGLEFLIYFQGNSAPDKSGLPSDRFSAERTGGSVSTLTIQRTQQEDSAVYLCASSLGGLAGSYEQYFGPGTRLTVT.

This chain joins TRBV11-1 and TRBJ2-1; 10 nucleotides agree with TRBD2. V gave up 2 bases and J gave up 7 bases; unmatched junction bases: 5. CDR3 size: 15 residues. Per germline, CDR1 SGHAT and CDR2 FQDESV (reference sequence). The CDR3 loop is CASSLFASGGNEQFF. DNA of the CDR3: TGTGCCAGCAGCTTATTCGCTAGCGGGGGAAATGAGCAGTTCTTC.

The chain couples TRBV7-2 to TRBJ2-3; 11 bases are shared with TRBD2. CDR3 size: 16 residues. The V and J ends lost 3 bases and 2 bases, in that order; junction bases with no gene match: 4. Germline V gene data show CDR1 as SGHTA and CDR2 as FQGNSA. The CDR3 DNA sequence: TGTGCCAGCAGCTTGCTAGCGGGGGGACTCACAGATACGCAGTATTTT. It codes for CASSLLAGGLTDTQYF.

The rearrangement joins TRBV21-1 to TRBJ2-3; the table names TRBD2, a call not compared with the DNA. TRBV21-1 is classified as a pseudogene. The length of the CDR3 is 14 residues. This CDR3 reads CASIWTSVTDTQYF. The CDR3 coding sequence is TGTGCCAGCATCTGGACTAGCGTAACAGATACGCAGTATTTT.

The chain couples TRBV7-9 to TRBJ2-2, with TRBD2 identical over 9 bases. The CDR3 runs 16 residues. Germline lookup yields CDR1 SEHNR and CDR2 FQNEAQ (reference sequence). Trimming at V came to 7 bases and at J to 5 bases, leaving 11 bases not matched to a gene. The CDR3 DNA is TGTGCCAGCATTAAAGCGGGAGGACCCACGACCGGGGAGCTGTTTTTT. Translating it yields CASIKAGGPTTGELFF. The whole variable domain, filled in from reference TRBV7-9 and TRBJ2-2, reads DTGVSQNPRHKITKRGQNVTFRCDPISEHNRLYWYRQTLGQGPEFLTYFQNEAQLEKSRLLSDRFSAERPKGSFSTLEIQRTEQGDSAMYLCASIKAGGPTTGELFFGEGSRLTVL.

The rearrangement uses TRBV6-1 and TRBJ2-3, with 11 bases matching TRBD1. This CDR3 is 17 amino acids long. V was clipped by 1 base and J by 1 base; unmatched bases: 4. From germline, CDR1 is MNHNS and CDR2 SASEGT. The DNA of the CDR3 is TGTGCCAGCAGTGAAGTGGGACAGGGGGTAGGCACAGATACGCAGTATTTT. Residues: CASSEVGQGVGTDTQYF.

This rearrangement joins TRBV19 to TRBJ2-4; 8 bases map to TRBD1. The CDR3 sequence is 15 residues long. With V trimmed by 6 bases and J by 2 bases, 6 bases remained unmatched. Germline-derived CDR1 and CDR2 are LNHDA and SQIVND (reference sequence). The CDR3: CASRSDRETKNIQYF. In DNA, the CDR3 is TGTGCCAGTAGATCGGACAGGGAAACCAAAAACATTCAGTACTTC. The whole variable domain, filled in from reference TRBV19 and TRBJ2-4, reads DGGITQSPKYLFRKEGQNVTLSCEQNLNHDAMYWYRQDPGQGLRLIYYSQIVNDFQKGDIAEGYSVSREKKESFPLTVTSAQKNPTAFYLCASRSDRETKNIQYFGAGTRLSVL.

This chain uses TRBV5-1 with TRBJ1-2; D is uncertain. With 3 bases removed from V and 0 bases from J, the gap between germline ends came to 6 bases. Germline CDR1 SGHRS, CDR2 YFSETQ. The CDR3 is 13 amino acids. Here the CDR3 DNA reads TGCGCCAGCAGCTCCCCATCTAACTATGGCTACACCTTC. As protein: CASSSPSNYGYTF.

This chain uses TRBV7-2 with TRBJ2-7, with a possible D match to TRBD1 (5 bases). The CDR3 contains 12 residues. CDR1 and CDR2 from the germline V gene are SGHTA and FQGNSA. V was clipped by 1 base and J by 6 bases, with 7 bases between them. This chain's CDR3 is CASSLDRREQYF. The CDR3 region has the DNA TGTGCCAGCAGCTTAGACAGGCGCGAGCAGTACTTC.

The V and J genes are TRBV10-1 and TRBJ2-2; 10 bases match TRBD1. This CDR3 comprises 20 residues. CDR1 WNHNN and CDR2 SYGVQD come from the germline V gene (reference sequence). J gave up 7 bases and V 4 bases, and 21 bases lay outside the gene matches. The chain's CDR3 is CASSATRDRGSRGVIGELFF. CDR3 DNA sequence: TGCGCCAGCAGTGCTACACGGGACAGGGGAAGTCGGGGAGTCATCGGGGAGCTGTTTTTT.

This sequence joins TRBV3-1 (or the pseudogene TRBV3-2) and TRBJ1-2, with TRBD1 matching over 7 bases. CDR3 length: 14 amino acids. After removal of 5 bases from V and 6 bases from J, the junction contained 9 bases not matched to a gene. CDR1 LGHDT and CDR2 YNNKEL come from the germline V gene (reference sequence). CDR3 protein: CASSGQGDAHGYTF. The CDR3 nucleotides are TGTGCCAGCAGCGGCCAGGGGGACGCCCATGGCTACACCTTC.

The V and J genes are TRBV6-4 and TRBJ2-1; 7 bases agree with TRBD2. V gave up 0 bases and J gave up 6 bases; unmatched junction bases: 8. The length of the CDR3 is 16 residues. The germline CDR1 and CDR2 sequences are MRHNA and SNTAGT. CDR3 sequence reads: CASSDSASGGVNEQFF. The CDR3 DNA sequence: TGTGCCAGCAGTGACTCGGCTAGCGGAGGGGTCAATGAGCAGTTCTTC.

V usage is TRBV11-3 and J usage is TRBJ2-3, with 11 positions matching TRBD2. V lost 2 bases, J lost 4 bases, and 2 bases stayed unmatched. Germline V gene lookup returns CDR1 SGHNT and CDR2 YENEEA. CDR3 length: 15 amino acids. This CDR3 reads CASSLSLAGADTQYF. For the CDR3, the DNA is TGTGCCAGCAGCTTATCACTAGCGGGAGCAGATACGCAGTATTTT.

The rearrangement joins TRBV4-2 to TRBJ2-7; the D gene is possibly TRBD2 (7 bases). Germline CDR1 LGHNA, CDR2 YNFKEQ. This CDR3 region has 14 residues. Trimming removed 4 bases from V and 4 bases from J, with 14 bases in between. CDR3 in DNA: TGTGCCAGCAGCCCTGGCCGGGGGGCATACGAGCAGTACTTC. Its protein is CASSPGRGAYEQYF.

In this sample, this clone turned up many times. The chain recombines TRBV4-1 with TRBJ2-7; maybe TRBD2 (6 bases). Germline CDR1 MGHRA, CDR2 YSYEKL. V dropped 4 bases and J dropped 1 base, with 17 bases sitting between them. The CDR3 contains 16 residues. The DNA of the CDR3 is TGCGCCAGCAGCCTCCCTAGGACGGGGGAATCCTACGAGCAGTACTTC. Protein: CASSLPRTGESYEQYF.

This rearrangement joins TRBV18 to TRBJ2-7; TRBD2 aligns across 11 bases. Trimming at V came to 3 bases and at J to 1 base, leaving 2 bases not matched to a gene. The CDR3 runs to 15 residues. Germline V CDR1 and CDR2: KGHSH, LQKENI. The CDR3 region is CASSPTSGDSYEQYF. The CDR3 DNA sequence: TGTGCCAGCTCACCGACTAGCGGGGATTCCTACGAGCAGTACTTC.